This T cell receptor (beta chain) was sequenced in a study of blood T cell repertoires in COVID-19. Some clones are missing from TCRdb's copy, which holds only in-frame ones; the method was immunoSEQ multiplex PCR. Of approximately 350,000 clones listed, around 92% are singletons. The sequenced sample was peripheral blood. The receptor comes from a middle-aged man with acute or convalescent COVID-19.

The CDR3: CAWSLTRGHEKLFF. The CDR3 region has the DNA TGTGCCTGGAGTTTGACCAGGGGGCATGAAAAACTGTTTTTT. The rearrangement joins TRBV30 to TRBJ1-4; 8 bases line up with TRBD1. This CDR3 contains 14 residues. The V gene's germline CDR1 is GTSNPN and CDR2 SVGIG (reference sequence). Germline trimming cut 2 bases from V and 6 bases from J; bases unmatched to any gene: 5.